These T cell receptor beta chains were read from a single sample in a study of CD4 T cells in relation to SARS-CoV-2 and coronaviruses. Profiled with immunoSEQ multiplex PCR; TCRdb holds only in-frame clones, not every one. The table has about 36,000 clones, more than 60% seen once; the top ten hold 2.8%. For these receptors, no antigen is known. The sequenced material came from memory CD4+ T cells from PBMCs, cultured in vitro. The receptor source for this set is an adult with COVID-19. Both conserved end residues are part of each CDR3. A D gene is named only where the DNA matches it firmly. A row's size may be missing; if present it is once, few, many or a size class.

J | D | V | size | DNA | CDR3
TRBJ2-1 | TRBD2 | TRBV10-3 | - | TGTGCCATCAGTGGGGGTGGCGGGAGGATCCCCTACAATGAGCAGTTCTTC | CAISGGGGRIPYNEQFF
TRBJ2-4 | TRBD2 | TRBV6-6 | - | TGTGCCAGCAGTTCTCCGCGCGGGAGCGGGAACATTCAGTACTTC | CASSSPRGSGNIQYF
TRBJ2-6 | TRBD1 | TRBV28 | once | TGTGCCAGCAGTCGCGGGGGGACAGGGGCCTCTGGGGCCAACGTCCTGACTTTC | CASSRGGTGASGANVLTF
TRBJ2-3 | - | TRBV7-6 | - | TGTGCCAGCAGCTTAGTCCCCCCGACCGGGCTAGCGTTTGGCACAGATACGCAGTATTTT | CASSLVPPTGLAFGTDTQYF
TRBJ1-2 | - | TRBV5-6 | few | TGTGCCAGCAGCTTGGGGCGGCAGGCCCTTCCCTATGGCTACACCTTC | CASSLGRQALPYGYTF
TRBJ1-4 | TRBD1 | TRBV6-5 | - | TGTGCCAGCAATACAGGGGATTCATATGAAAAACTGTTTTTT | CASNTGDSYEKLFF
TRBJ2-7 | - | TRBV5-1 | - | TGCGCCAGCAGCCGGGAGAGTTCGGGGTACGAGCAGTACTTC | CASSRESSGYEQYF
TRBJ1-5 | TRBD1 | TRBV6-5 | - | TGTGCCAGCAGGCGGGACAGGGGGACTAATCAGCCCCAGCATTTT | CASRRDRGTNQPQHF
TRBJ1-1 | - | TRBV7-6 | - | TGTGCCAGCAGCTTAGACGGCAGTCCGAACACTGAAGCTTTCTTT | CASSLDGSPNTEAFF
TRBJ2-7 | TRBD2 | TRBV28 | - | TGTGCCAGCACCTTGGGTGGGACTACCCCCTACGAGCAGTACTTC | CASTLGGTTPYEQYF
TRBJ2-1 | - | TRBV10-1 | - | TGCGCCAGCAGTTACCCAATCCTGATGCCTTTAGCCGTTAATGAGCAGTTCTTC | CASSYPILMPLAVNEQFF
TRBJ2-3 | - | TRBV29-1 | - | TGCAGCGCTGGACCCTTTTCCCAAAACCTACTATACACGCAGTATTTT | CSAGPFSQNLLYTQYF
TRBJ2-7 | - | TRBV6-1 | - | TGTGCCAGCAGTGAAGGACTGTGGCAGTACTTC | CASSEGLWQYF
TRBJ2-5 | - | TRBV7-9 | - | TGTGCCAGCAGCTTCTCCGAGGGGGGTACGGGGGAACACCAGGAGACCCAGTACTTC | CASSFSEGGTGEHQETQYF
TRBJ2-7 | TRBD2 | TRBV6-2/TRBV6-3 | - | TGTGCCAGCAGTTACTCTATTCGTCTAGCGGGAATCCACGAGCAGTACTTC | CASSYSIRLAGIHEQYF
TRBJ2-5 | - | TRBV27 | - | TGTGCCAGCAGGACAGCCAAAGAGACCCAGTACTTC | CASRTAKETQYF
TRBJ2-5 | TRBD2 | TRBV7-8 | - | TGTGCCAGCAGCTTAGCGGGAGGGGAGACCCAGTACTTC | CASSLAGGETQYF
TRBJ1-2 | TRBD1 | TRBV5-1 | - | TGCGCCAGCAGCTTGGAAGGACAGGGGGCGGTGGAGAATGGCTACACCTTC | CASSLEGQGAVENGYTF
TRBJ2-1 | TRBD2 | TRBV5-1 | - | TGCGCCAGCAGCCCCCCGACTAGCGGGAGCAGGGTTGAGCAGTTCTTC | CASSPPTSGSRVEQFF
TRBJ1-2 | - | TRBV29-1 | few | TGCAGCGCAGATGGCTACACCTTC | CSADGYTF
TRBJ2-3 | TRBD2 | TRBV19 | once | TGTGCCAGTTCGCCGGGACTAGCGGGAGAGTATACGCAGTATTTT | CASSPGLAGEYTQYF
TRBJ2-5 | - | TRBV9 | - | TGTGCCAGCAGCGCTGCCCCCCACGGTCAAGAGACCCAGTACTTC | CASSAAPHGQETQYF
TRBJ2-1 | - | TRBV3-1/TRBV3-2 | - | TGTGCCAGCAGCCAAGCGGATGCTGAGCAGTTCTTC | CASSQADAEQFF
TRBJ2-7 | - | TRBV12-3/TRBV12-4 | - | TGTGCCAGCAGTTTAGGGGTCATCTACGAGCAGTACTTC | CASSLGVIYEQYF
TRBJ2-5 | TRBD2 | TRBV5-1 | - | TGCGCCAGCAGCCCCCCTAGCGGACAAGAGACCCAGTACTTC | CASSPPSGQETQYF
TRBJ2-1 | - | TRBV6-4 | - | TGTGCCAGCAGCCGGGACAACCGAGCCTACAATGAGCAGTTCTTC | CASSRDNRAYNEQFF
TRBJ2-7 | - | TRBV7-6 | - | TGTGCCAGCAGCTATTTAGTGGGGGAGCAGTACTTC | CASSYLVGEQYF
TRBJ2-7 | - | TRBV30 | - | TGTGCCTGGAGTCGAGGCCTTAGCGCTAGCTCCTACGAGCAGTACTTC | CAWSRGLSASSYEQYF
TRBJ1-4 | - | TRBV6-6 | few | TGTGCCAGCAGTTACGGGGCGCCGGCTAATGAAAAACTGTTTTTT | CASSYGAPANEKLFF
TRBJ2-5 | - | TRBV9 | - | TGTGCCAGCAGCCAAGGGAACCGACAAGAGACCCAGTACTTC | CASSQGNRQETQYF
TRBJ2-1 | - | TRBV6-2/TRBV6-3 | - | TGTGCCAGCAGTCCGGCGGGACTGAACTCCTACAATGAGCAGTTCTTC | CASSPAGLNSYNEQFF
TRBJ1-5 | - | TRBV27 | - | TGTGCCAGCAGGCTCCTGGGTGGGAATCAGCCCCAGCATTTT | CASRLLGGNQPQHF
TRBJ2-1 | - | TRBV5-1 | - | TGCGCCAGCAGCTTGGTGTGGAAGAGCTCCTACAATGAGCAGTTCTTC | CASSLVWKSSYNEQFF
TRBJ1-1 | - | TRBV12-3/TRBV12-4 | - | TGTGCCAGCAGTCAACGGGAGGACACTGAAGCTTTCTTT | CASSQREDTEAFF
TRBJ1-5 | - | TRBV11-2 | - | TGTGCCAGCAGCTTAGTAGGGACCGAGAATCAGCCCCAGCATTTT | CASSLVGTENQPQHF